Presented here are 15 T cell receptor beta chains from one specimen sequenced in a study of memory CD4+ T cells and cytomegalovirus serostatus. The sort gate was single viable CD3+CD4+CD8-CD45RO+ cells for memory CD4+ T cells. Some clones are missing from TCRdb's copy, which holds only in-frame ones; the method was immunoSEQ multiplex PCR. Of tens of thousands of clones listed, roughly four fifths are singletons. The specimen sequenced was memory CD4+ T cells from blood. The receptors shown here come from an adult in good health and CMV-seronegative.

This rearrangement joins TRBV18 to TRBJ2-7, with 8 bases that match TRBD2. This CDR3 contains 13 residues. Losses at the gene ends were 8 bases for V and 9 bases for J; bases not matched to a gene: 12. Germline-derived CDR1 and CDR2 are KGHSH and LQKENI. CDR3 nucleotides: TGTGCCAGCCAGACTAGCGAGTCAGAGACGCAGTACTTC. It encodes CASQTSESETQYF.

The chain employs TRBV21-1 and TRBJ2-7; whether TRBD2, the table's D call, matches the DNA was not checked. TRBV21-1 is annotated as a pseudogene. This CDR3 is 12 amino acids long. The chain's CDR3 is CASIENSYEQYF. The CDR3 DNA reads as TGTGCCAGCATAGAAAACTCCTACGAGCAGTACTTC.

This clone has a single count. Here the CDR3 reads CASSQTRTDTQYF. The CDR3 nucleotides are TGTGCCAGCAGCCAGACCCGCACAGATACGCAGTATTTT. The rearrangement links TRBV7-2 to TRBJ2-3; D is undetermined. This CDR3 region has 13 residues. Per germline, CDR1 SGHTA and CDR2 FQGNSA. Trimming removed 5 bases at V and 1 base at J, with 7 bases between. The full variable domain, completed using reference TRBV7-2 and TRBJ2-3, is GAGVSQSPSNKVTEKGKDVELRCDPISGHTALYWYRQSLGQGLEFLIYFQGNSAPDKSGLPSDRFSAERTGGSVSTLTIQRTQQEDSAVYLCASSQTRTDTQYFGPGTRLTVL.

The count of this clone is one. The genes are TRBV6-1 and TRBJ2-5, with a tentative D call TRBD2 (5 bases). The CDR3 sequence is 14 residues long. V lost 7 bases to trimming and J lost 1 base, with 13 bases between them. Germline CDR1 is MNHNS and CDR2 is SASEGT. The CDR3 loop reads CASNEGTPQETQYF. In DNA form, the CDR3 reads TGTGCCAGCAATGAGGGAACACCCCAAGAGACCCAGTACTTC.

A remark on this clone: An end of the junction does not agree with germline; a read error may underlie this. V is TRBV15 and J is TRBJ2-3; 9 bases line up with TRBD2. This CDR3 has 13 residues. Germline lookup yields CDR1 LNHNV and CDR2 YYDKDF (reference sequence). For the CDR3, the DNA is TGTGCCACCACCGGGACTAGCAGAGATACGCAGTATTTT. Amino acids: CATTGTSRDTQYF.

To note about this clone: In the same sample, other DNA sequences code for this CDR3. The chain uses TRBV7-8 and TRBJ2-3, with 8 bases lining up with TRBD2. V trimming: 0 bases; J trimming: 4 bases; junction bases outside the gene matches: 6. Germline V CDR1 and CDR2: SGHVS, FQNEAQ. The CDR3 runs 16 residues. The DNA for the CDR3 is TGTGCCAGCAGCTTAGCCCCGGGACTAGAGGCAGATACGCAGTATTTT. Residues: CASSLAPGLEADTQYF.

The chain recombines TRBV6-1 with TRBJ2-2; D is ambiguous. The germline gives CDR1 MNHNS, CDR2 SASEGT. Trimming took off 7 bases at V and 4 bases at J, with 13 bases between the two ends. The CDR3 runs to 14 residues. The CDR3 region has the DNA TGTGCCAGCATCCAGCAGGCTGGCACCGGGGAGCTGTTTTTT. This gives the protein CASIQQAGTGELFF.

The J gene is TRBJ1-1, the V gene TRBV2, with D unresolved. Germline V gives CDR1 SNHLY, CDR2 FYNNEI. The CDR3 sequence is 13 residues long. The V and J ends lost 3 bases and 6 bases respectively, with 11 bases between them. In DNA, the CDR3 is TGTGCCAGCAGTGATGGTTCGGCCCCTGAAGCTTTCTTT. It encodes CASSDGSAPEAFF.

The gene calls are TRBV7-9 and TRBJ2-7, with D perhaps assigned TRBD1 or TRBD2 (5 bases each). CDR1 SEHNR and CDR2 FQNEAQ come from the germline V gene (reference sequence). The germline V and J ends were trimmed by 5 bases and 1 base, with 12 bases remaining between them. The CDR3 loop spans 14 amino acids. The CDR3 DNA reads TGTGCCAGCAGCCCTTGGGACCCTTCCTACGAGCAGTACTTC. This gives the protein CASSPWDPSYEQYF.

V gene TRBV11-2 combines with J gene TRBJ2-5; D is undetermined. This CDR3 spans 14 amino acids. Trimming cost V 1 base and J 1 base, with 7 bases left between them. CDR1 SGHAT and CDR2 FQNNGV come from the germline V gene. The CDR3 DNA sequence: TGTGCCAGCAGCTTAGCGAAACCCCAAGAGACCCAGTACTTC. It translates to CASSLAKPQETQYF. Supplemented by reference TRBV11-2 and TRBJ2-5, the full variable domain reads EAGVAQSPRYKIIEKRQSVAFWCNPISGHATLYWYQQILGQGPKLLIQFQNNGVVDDSQLPKDRFSAERLKGVDSTLKIQPAKLEDSAVYLCASSLAKPQETQYFGPGTRLLVL.

The chain is built from TRBV6-1 and TRBJ1-1, with no clear D. Between the trimmed V and J ends, which lost 7 bases and 3 bases, there was a span of 12 bases. The CDR3 loop spans 13 amino acids. Germline V gene sequence: CDR1 MNHNS, CDR2 SASEGT. CDR3 DNA: TGTGCCAGCATGGGTGCAGCCTACACTGAAGCTTTCTTT. Protein sequence: CASMGAAYTEAFF.

This chain joins TRBV5-8 and TRBJ1-1, with a tentative D call TRBD1 (5 bases). CDR1 is SGHTS, CDR2 YDEGEE, per germline. Trimming cost V 1 base and J 4 bases, with 11 bases left between them. This CDR3 has 14 amino acids. CDR3 nucleotide sequence: TGTGCCAGCAGCTTGCTTTCCCAGGGCACTGAAGCTTTCTTT. Its translation is CASSLLSQGTEAFF.

The rearrangement joins TRBV6-1 to TRBJ2-1; a weak D match, TRBD1 (5 bases). Trimming stripped 1 base from V and 5 bases from J, with 6 bases between. Germline V gives CDR1 MNHNS, CDR2 SASEGT. The CDR3 contains 13 residues. The CDR3 DNA is TGTGCCAGCAGTGAAGTCAGGGACAATGAGCAGTTCTTC. Translating gives CASSEVRDNEQFF.

This chain joins TRBV5-1 and TRBJ1-1; no clear D. Germline loops: CDR1 SGHRS, CDR2 YFSETQ. Deletions cut 4 bases from V and 3 bases from J, with 19 bases between. This CDR3 region has 16 residues. The CDR3 DNA is TGCGCCAGCAGCGTCACGGGAACCGGGAGGGACACTGAAGCTTTCTTT. Translated: CASSVTGTGRDTEAFF.

The chain employs TRBV5-1 and TRBJ2-2; perhaps TRBD2 as D (5 bases). Trimming shortened V by 0 bases and J by 2 bases, and 8 bases separated the two germline ends. Per the germline V gene, CDR1 is SGHRS and CDR2 is YFSETQ. This CDR3 spans 15 amino acids. The CDR3 spells CASSLAGKNTGELFF. The DNA of the CDR3 is TGCGCCAGCAGCTTGGCCGGGAAAAACACCGGGGAGCTGTTTTTT. Variable domain in full (rest from reference TRBV5-1 and TRBJ2-2): KAGVTQTPRYLIKTRGQQVTLSCSPISGHRSVSWYQQTPGQGLQFLFEYFSETQRNKGNFPGRFSGRQFSNSRSEMNVSTLELGDSALYLCASSLAGKNTGELFFGEGSRLTVL.